The source of this T cell receptor (beta chain) is a study of blood T cell repertoires in COVID-19. Study-wide context: Nucleic acid was either cDNA or gDNA, and it came from T cells, B-cell-depleted T cells, or PBMCs.

Membership in each cohort depended on participant-reported clinical history. Assay: immunoSEQ multiplex PCR; the TCRdb copy retains only in-frame clones and omits some. The sample carries 150,000 to 200,000 clones, roughly 85% recorded once. CDR1 and CDR2 (germline): MNHNY, SVGAGI (reference sequence). The CDR3 loop spans 16 amino acids. V dropped 5 bases and J dropped 2 bases, with 16 bases sitting between them. The sequence was collected from a man in his forties who had recovered from COVID-19. The chain links TRBV6-6 to TRBJ2-1; perhaps TRBD2 as D (6 bases). Material: PBMCs or T cells enriched from blood (not recorded which). The CDR3 DNA follows: TGTGCCAGCAGTCCCTCGGGAGTTTTCCCCTACAATGAGCAGTTCTTC. Translation: CASSPSGVFPYNEQFF.